A single sample gave rise to the 31 T cell receptor beta chains below, sequenced in a study of cytomegalovirus exposure and HLA in healthy donors. The PCR contained 60 Vbeta and 13 Jbeta primers. Sequencing used immunoSEQ multiplex PCR; TCRdb keeps in-frame clones, though not all of them. The sample shows more than 200,000 clones, around 76% of them seen only once. The sequenced sample was PBMCs. The receptor source for this set is a man aged 40-49 years in good health and CMV-seropositive.

The chain's CDR3 is CASSLAGTGLGYTF. The CDR3 DNA reads as TGTGCCAGCAGCTTGGCCGGGACAGGGCTTGGCTACACCTTC. The chain carries TRBV5-6 and TRBJ1-2, with 9 bases aligning to TRBD1. V shed 0 bases, J shed 7 bases, and the junction held 4 bases outside the gene matches. CDR1 and CDR2 (germline): SGHDT, YYEEEE. CDR3 size: 14 residues.

As concerns this clone: Distinct nucleotide sequences in the sample also encode this CDR3. The chain couples TRBV10-3 to TRBJ1-5; D perhaps matches TRBD1 (5 bases). V lost 0 bases, J lost 4 bases, and 7 bases lay in between. The CDR3 is made up of 14 amino acids. CDR1 and CDR2 from the germline V gene are ENHRY and SYGVKD. Written as DNA, the CDR3 is TGTGCCATCAGTGAGTCGGGGGGGAATCAGCCCCAGCATTTT. Translating gives CAISESGGNQPQHF.

This chain joins TRBV29-1 and TRBJ2-3; a weak D match, TRBD2 (5 bases). This CDR3 region has 11 residues. Germline V gene lookup returns CDR1 SQVTM and CDR2 ANQGSEA. The V and J ends lost 4 bases and 6 bases respectively, with 8 bases between them. In nucleotides, the CDR3 is TGCAGCGTTGCGGAGGCCGATACGCAGTATTTT. Protein: CSVAEADTQYF.

The sample holds a few counts of this clone. The V and J genes are TRBV5-1 and TRBJ2-1; 11 bases fit TRBD2. Looked up from germline, CDR1 is SGHRS and CDR2 is YFSETQ. V lost 4 bases, J lost 4 bases, and 10 bases stayed unmatched. The CDR3 covers 17 residues. The CDR3 region is CASSRTATSGAYNEQFF. CDR3 sequence (DNA): TGCGCCAGCAGCCGGACCGCGACTAGCGGGGCGTACAATGAGCAGTTCTTC.

This chain joins TRBV9 and TRBJ2-2; TRBD1 agrees at 7 bases. CDR3 size: 17 residues. CDR1 is SGDLS and CDR2 is YYNGEE in the germline V gene. The J segment lost 5 bases and the V segment lost 0 bases, leaving 10 bases of the junction unmatched. The DNA of the CDR3 is TGTGCCAGCAGCGTAGCAACAGGGGTCCTCCTAACCGGGGAGCTGTTTTTT. This translates into CASSVATGVLLTGELFF.

The V call is TRBV7-3, the J call TRBJ2-3; 10 positions agree with TRBD2. Germline CDR1 is SGHTA and CDR2 is FQGTGA. This CDR3 spans 13 amino acids. The V and J ends lost 5 bases and 6 bases, in that order; junction bases with no gene match: 2. The CDR3 DNA is TGTGCCAGCAGCCTAGCGGGAGTGGATACGCAGTATTTT. Encoded protein: CASSLAGVDTQYF.

This clone was counted once. The genes are TRBV11-2 and TRBJ1-5, with 7 bases identical to TRBD1. This CDR3 comprises 17 residues. V dropped 1 base and J dropped 4; count of bases not matched to a gene: 10. Germline values: CDR1 SGHAT, CDR2 FQNNGV. The CDR3 sequence: CASSLGRTGLINQPQHF. CDR3 in DNA: TGTGCCAGCAGCTTAGGGAGGACAGGATTAATTAATCAGCCCCAGCATTTT.

V usage is TRBV6-5 and J usage is TRBJ2-3; D is unclear. With 6 bases removed from V and 2 bases from J, the gap between germline ends came to 9 bases. Germline V CDR1 and CDR2: MNHEY, SVGAGI. The CDR3 length is 13 residues. The CDR3 loop reads CASRAPLTDTQYF. The CDR3 nucleotides are TGTGCCAGCAGGGCCCCCCTCACAGATACGCAGTATTTT.

This clone was counted a few times. The V call is TRBV19, the J call TRBJ2-2; TRBD1 matches at 8 bases. This CDR3 is built from 14 residues. CDR1 is LNHDA, CDR2 SQIVND, per germline (reference sequence). The junction had 7 bases not matched to a gene; V was cut back by 6 bases and J by 7 bases. Here the CDR3 reads CASSAQGAHGELFF. CDR3 bases: TGTGCCAGTAGCGCTCAGGGGGCGCACGGGGAGCTGTTTTTT.

This clone was seen only a few times. The chain employs TRBV7-9 and TRBJ2-2, with a possible D match to TRBD1 (5 bases). V was pared by 2 bases and J by 2 bases, with 9 bases between. CDR3 length: 15 amino acids. Looked up from germline, CDR1 is SEHNR and CDR2 is FQNEAQ (reference sequence). Here the CDR3 reads CASSLIQGNTGELFF. Here the CDR3 DNA reads TGTGCCAGCAGCTTAATCCAGGGCAACACCGGGGAGCTGTTTTTT.

This chain uses TRBV5-6 with TRBJ2-1; 7 nucleotides agree with TRBD1. Germline CDR1 reads SGHDT; CDR2 reads YYEEEE. The CDR3 loop spans 15 amino acids. V trimming: 4 bases; J trimming: 4 bases; junction bases outside the gene matches: 8. Here the CDR3 reads CASSEATGLYNEQFF. The CDR3 DNA sequence: TGTGCCAGCAGCGAAGCGACAGGGTTGTACAATGAGCAGTTCTTC.

The J gene is TRBJ1-2, the V gene TRBV9; 7 nucleotides agree with TRBD1. The CDR3 loop spans 15 amino acids. Unmatched junction bases numbered 4, after V lost 0 bases and J lost 2 bases. The germline gives CDR1 SGDLS, CDR2 YYNGEE. The DNA for the CDR3 is TGTGCCAGCAGCGTAGCTGCGGGACAGAACTATGGCTACACCTTC. It is translated as CASSVAAGQNYGYTF.

CDR3 bases: TGTGCCAGCAGTGGACTAGCGGGAGCTTACAATGAGCAGTTCTTC. Residues: CASSGLAGAYNEQFF. The chain has TRBV7-6 and TRBJ2-1, with 13 bases fitting TRBD2. V was clipped by 6 bases and J by 4 bases; unmatched bases: 3. Germline CDR1 and CDR2: SGHVS and FNYEAQ. This CDR3 is 15 amino acids long. The variable domain in full, completed from reference TRBV7-6 and TRBJ2-1, reads GAGVSQSPRYKVTKRGQDVALRCDPISGHVSLYWYRQALGQGPEFLTYFNYEAQQDKSGLPNDRFSAERPEGSISTLTIQRTEQRDSAMYRCASSGLAGAYNEQFFGPGTRLTVL.

This rearrangement joins TRBV10-1 to TRBJ2-1; TRBD1 matches 8 bases. The CDR3 extends over 16 amino acids. Germline V gene data show CDR1 as WNHNN and CDR2 as SYGVQD (reference sequence). The CDR3: CASGGSNQSSYNEQFF. The DNA of the CDR3 is TGCGCTTCAGGGGGCAGCAATCAGAGCTCCTACAATGAGCAGTTCTTC.

V is TRBV28 and J is TRBJ1-1; no definite D call. This CDR3 contains 11 residues. V lost 4 bases to trimming and J lost 8 bases, with 8 bases between them. CDR1 MDHEN and CDR2 SYDVKM come from the germline V gene. This chain's CDR3 is CASSYAEEAFF. The CDR3 DNA sequence: TGTGCCAGCAGTTACGCTGAGGAAGCTTTCTTT.

J is TRBJ1-2 and V is TRBV6-6; weak D call: TRBD1 (6 bases). This CDR3 is 16 amino acids long. V was clipped by 2 bases and J by 8 bases, with 21 bases between them. Germline values: CDR1 MNHNY, CDR2 SVGAGI (reference sequence). CDR3: CASSYSQGGSPSGYTF. The CDR3 nucleotides are TGTGCCAGCAGTTACAGCCAAGGGGGAAGCCCTTCGGGCTACACCTTC.

The V and J genes are TRBV27 and TRBJ1-5, with a weak D call TRBD1 (5 bases). Germline lookup yields CDR1 MNHEY and CDR2 SMNVEV (reference sequence). CDR3 size: 14 residues. Trimming left V 3 bases short and J 7 bases short, with 13 bases between. The CDR3 DNA follows: TGTGCCAGCAGTTTGGTGGGACTTGGCCAGCCCCAGCATTTT. It encodes CASSLVGLGQPQHF.

This clone was counted once. The rearrangement joins TRBV6-5 to TRBJ1-3, with no clear D. From germline, CDR1 is MNHEY and CDR2 SVGAGI. V dropped 6 bases and J dropped 4 bases, with 10 bases sitting between them. The length of the CDR3 is 13 residues. The CDR3 bases are TGTGCCAGCAGCCGGTCTGAAGGAAACACCATATATTTT. It codes for CASSRSEGNTIYF.

The chain employs TRBV29-1 and TRBJ2-5; possibly TRBD1 for D (6 bases). The CDR3 sequence is 12 residues long. Trimming removed 6 bases from V and 4 bases from J, with 12 bases in between. Germline loops: CDR1 SQVTM, CDR2 ANQGSEA. The CDR3 nucleotides read TGCAGCGTATCCGCAGGGGTAGAGACCCAGTACTTC. Translating gives CSVSAGVETQYF.

CDR3 amino acids: CASTQSGSGELFF. The CDR3 DNA follows: TGTGCCAGCACCCAGAGCGGGAGCGGGGAGCTGTTTTTT. The chain uses TRBV2 and TRBJ2-2; 8 nucleotides agree with TRBD2. Germline trimming cut 7 bases from V and 7 bases from J; bases unmatched to any gene: 5. Germline lookup yields CDR1 SNHLY and CDR2 FYNNEI. CDR3 length: 13 residues.

The chain employs TRBV19 and TRBJ1-5, with TRBD1 identical over 7 bases. The germline gives CDR1 LNHDA, CDR2 SQIVND (reference sequence). The CDR3 is made up of 14 amino acids. V shed 10 bases and J 6 bases; nucleotides not matched to a gene: 12. The CDR3 sequence: CATSRDSGIQPQHF. DNA of the CDR3: TGTGCCACCTCGCGGGACAGCGGCATTCAGCCCCAGCATTTT.

This clone has a single count. The chain is built from TRBV6-5 and TRBJ2-1; 12 bases are shared with TRBD2. J gave up 6 bases and V 6 bases, and 3 bases lay outside the gene matches. The CDR3 totals 14 residues. Germline CDR1 and CDR2: MNHEY and SVGAGI. The CDR3 region is CASRLTSGSNEQFF. The CDR3 DNA reads TGTGCCAGCAGGTTGACTAGCGGGAGCAATGAGCAGTTCTTC.

This chain's CDR3 is CATSRGGTSGGYTF. The DNA of the CDR3 is TGTGCCACCAGCAGAGGCGGGACCTCGGGTGGCTACACCTTC. The rearrangement uses TRBV15 and TRBJ1-2; maybe TRBD1 (5 bases). The germline gives CDR1 LNHNV, CDR2 YYDKDF (reference sequence). CDR3 size: 14 residues. V gave up 1 base and J gave up 7 bases, with 13 bases separating them.

The CDR3 protein is CASSLGQGPYEQYV. CDR3 DNA: TGTGCCAGCAGCCTGGGACAGGGTCCCTACGAGCAGTACGTC. V usage is TRBV5-6 and J usage is TRBJ2-7; 9 bases match TRBD1. Trimming at V came to 4 bases and at J to 2 bases, leaving 4 bases not matched to a gene. Germline-derived CDR1 and CDR2 are SGHDT and YYEEEE. This CDR3 has 14 amino acids.

DNA of the CDR3: TGTGCCAGCAGCCGAGGGACAGGGCCCTACGAGCAGTACGTC. Translated: CASSRGTGPYEQYV. This rearrangement joins TRBV7-9 to TRBJ2-7, with TRBD1 identical over 9 bases. Per germline, CDR1 SEHNR and CDR2 FQNEAQ (reference sequence). The V and J ends lost 5 bases and 2 bases, in that order; junction bases with no gene match: 4. The CDR3 contains 14 residues.

This clone was recorded a few times. The rearrangement links TRBV19 to TRBJ1-2; 7 bases map to TRBD1. Trimming at V came to 7 bases and at J to 3 bases, leaving 11 bases not matched to a gene. Germline V CDR1 and CDR2: LNHDA, SQIVND (reference sequence). The CDR3 is made up of 15 amino acids. CDR3 sequence: CASTDGGRGDYGYTF. CDR3 sequence (DNA): TGTGCCAGTACCGATGGGGGCAGGGGGGACTATGGCTACACCTTC.

The DNA for the CDR3 is TGTGCCAGAAGCTTGTTAGAAGATACGCAGTATTTT. Protein: CARSLLEDTQYF. The chain carries TRBV5-3 and TRBJ2-3; D not resolved. TRBV5-3 carries the ORF label, with uncertain function. Trimming pared 1 base from V and 5 bases from J, leaving 5 bases between. The CDR3 runs to 12 residues.

This clone was seen a single time. The rearrangement uses TRBV4-1 and TRBJ2-3; 7 nucleotides align to TRBD1. Trimming cost V 2 bases and J 4 bases; bases outside gene matches: 9. Germline V gives CDR1 MGHRA, CDR2 YSYEKL. This CDR3 has 16 residues. The CDR3 is CASSQYSNDRADTQYF. DNA for the CDR3: TGCGCCAGCAGCCAATATTCAAACGACAGGGCAGATACGCAGTATTTT.

The chain recombines TRBV9 with TRBJ1-1, with D perhaps TRBD1 (6 bases). There are 17 residues in the CDR3. Germline CDR1 is SGDLS and CDR2 is YYNGEE. Trimming took 3 bases from V and 4 from J, leaving 22 bases between them. The CDR3 loop is CASSGQDKNGEGTEAFF. As DNA, the CDR3 is TGTGCCAGCAGCGGACAGGACAAAAATGGCGAGGGCACTGAAGCTTTCTTT.

The V gene is TRBV6-5, the J gene TRBJ2-6; a weak D match, TRBD2 (5 bases). Germline CDR1 reads MNHEY; CDR2 reads SVGAGI. The germline V and J ends were trimmed by 4 bases and 4 bases, with 11 bases remaining between them. The length of the CDR3 is 15 residues. The CDR3 is CASSWSWRGANVLTF. The CDR3 coding sequence is TGTGCCAGCAGTTGGAGCTGGAGGGGGGCCAACGTCCTGACTTTC.

This clone was seen only once. The genes are TRBV6-1 and TRBJ2-1; 7 bases map to TRBD2. The CDR3 is made up of 14 amino acids. The trim removed 5 bases at V and 5 bases at J, leaving 6 bases unmatched. CDR1 is MNHNS, CDR2 SASEGT, per germline. The CDR3, as DNA: TGTGCCAGCAGTTTAGGCGGGAGTAACAATGAGCAGTTCTTC. The encoded protein is CASSLGGSNNEQFF.